This T cell receptor beta chain was identified during a study of T-cell memory formation after mild COVID-19. Researchers used 5'RACE with constant-segment primers to make TCR alpha and TCR beta cDNA libraries that carry sample barcodes and UMIs. TCRdb re-called the 5' RACE reads through MiXCR, storing one row per CDR3 protein. This table holds some 190,000 distinct CDR3 sequences, approximately 16% found once. CDR1 is SGHRS and CDR2 is YFSETQ in the germline V gene. The CDR3 contains 15 residues. The V end was cut by 4 bases, the J end by 7 bases, with 21 bases between. The receptor was isolated from an adult woman who had mild COVID-19 (a few samples of this study predate the infection). Cell type and time point are not known. The sample taken for sequencing was PBMCs or a T cell subset sorted from them (not recorded which). The rearrangement joins TRBV5-1 to TRBJ2-7; TRBD1 might be the D (6 bases). As DNA, the CDR3 is TGCGCCAGCAGCCCACAGGGAGTCCTACTATGGGAGCAGTACTTC. Translation gives CASSPQGVLLWEQYF.